This record concerns one T cell receptor beta chain sequence. The entry originates in a study of control samples from healthy donors and cancer patients. This CDR3 comprises 12 residues. CDR1 DFQATT and CDR2 SNEGSKA come from the germline V gene (reference sequence). V was trimmed by 3 bases and J by 10 bases, leaving 13 bases between them. Only in-frame clones appear in the TCRdb table, and some are missing; sequencing was by immunoSEQ multiplex PCR. Seen here are roughly 200,000 clones, around 93% observed once, and the top ten hold less than 2%. The chain uses TRBV20-1 and TRBJ2-1; D gene unclear. The sequencing sample was made of blood. This receptor was obtained from a young man in good health. The CDR3 DNA follows: TGCAGTGCTAGTCGCGCCGTCCGGGAGCAGTTCTTC. It codes for CSASRAVREQFF.